The 32 T cell receptor beta chains listed next were all sequenced from one sample in a study of Ad26.COV2.S vaccination and SARS-CoV-2 variants. TCRdb's copy holds only in-frame clones and misses some; the assay was immunoSEQ multiplex PCR. Among roughly 92,000 clones listed, approximately 86% were seen once. The sample consisted of peripheral blood, taken after recovery from COVID-19. All receptors derive from a human donor who had recovered from COVID-19.

The chain is built from TRBV2 and TRBJ2-1, with no clear D. From germline, CDR1 is SNHLY and CDR2 FYNNEI. The CDR3 contains 13 residues. The V end lost 5 bases, the J end lost 8 bases, and 13 bases lay between the germline ends. CDR3 nucleotide sequence: TGTGCCAGCAGTCCGCGCCAAACCTATGAGCAGTTCTTC. Its translation: CASSPRQTYEQFF.

The V and J genes are TRBV7-6 and TRBJ2-2; TRBD2 might be the D (5 bases). Trimming stripped 3 bases from V and 3 bases from J, with 17 bases between. CDR1 is SGHVS, CDR2 FNYEAQ, per germline. CDR3 size: 17 residues. This chain's CDR3 is CASSLGGGRGYTGELFF. CDR3 bases: TGTGCCAGCAGCTTGGGCGGTGGGAGAGGGTACACCGGGGAGCTGTTTTTT.

This clone was picked up a small number of times. The rearrangement joins TRBV20-1 to TRBJ2-1; D is undetermined. There are 11 residues in the CDR3. Germline assignment: CDR1 DFQATT and CDR2 SNEGSKA (reference sequence). The V and J ends lost 5 bases and 13 bases respectively, with 15 bases between them. The CDR3 spells CSAGMAPEQFF. The CDR3 DNA reads TGCAGTGCTGGGATGGCCCCTGAACAGTTCTTC.

The genes are TRBV11-2 and TRBJ2-3; 7 bases line up with TRBD2. The CDR3 loop spans 14 amino acids. Germline trimming cut 7 bases from V and 7 bases from J; bases unmatched to any gene: 11. From germline, CDR1 is SGHAT and CDR2 FQNNGV. The CDR3 sequence: CASTPTAGVHTQYF. The CDR3 nucleotides read TGTGCCAGCACCCCGACTGCGGGAGTTCATACGCAGTATTTT. Using reference TRBV11-2 and TRBJ2-3 for the parts outside the CDR3, the full variable domain is EAGVAQSPRYKIIEKRQSVAFWCNPISGHATLYWYQQILGQGPKLLIQFQNNGVVDDSQLPKDRFSAERLKGVDSTLKIQPAKLEDSAVYLCASTPTAGVHTQYFGPGTRLTVL.

This chain uses TRBV18 with TRBJ2-3, with a weak D call TRBD1 (5 bases). The CDR3 spans 16 residues. Trimming cost V 1 base and J 2 bases, with 13 bases left between them. Germline CDR1 reads KGHSH; CDR2 reads LQKENI. This chain's CDR3 is CASSPLGQGFTDTQYF. DNA of the CDR3: TGTGCCAGCTCACCACTGGGCCAGGGTTTCACAGATACGCAGTATTTT.

In this sample, this clone turned up a few times. The V gene is TRBV3-1 (or the pseudogene TRBV3-2), the J gene TRBJ2-5; 8 bases agree with TRBD2. This CDR3 is 18 amino acids long. Per germline, CDR1 LGHDT and CDR2 YNNKEL (reference sequence). V lost 1 base and J lost 2; bases outside the gene matches: 12. CDR3 coding DNA: TGTGCCAGCAGCCAAGGGTTAGTCGGGAGCGGGAGTCAAGAGACCCAGTACTTC. Its protein is CASSQGLVGSGSQETQYF.

The V gene is TRBV27, the J gene TRBJ1-1, with no clear D. The length of the CDR3 is 13 residues. V was shortened by 6 bases and J by 0 bases, with 8 bases between the two germline ends. Germline V gives CDR1 MNHEY, CDR2 SMNVEV (reference sequence). The CDR3 DNA reads as TGTGCCAGCAGGGACTCCATGAACACTGAAGCTTTCTTT. It is translated as CASRDSMNTEAFF.

The chain carries TRBV5-4 and TRBJ2-6; a possible D gene is TRBD2 (5 bases). The germline V gene has CDR1 SGHNT and CDR2 YYREEE (reference sequence). The CDR3 is 17 amino acids. With 0 bases removed from V and 4 bases from J, the gap between germline ends came to 14 bases. CDR3 sequence reads: CASSLGQTTDGANVLTF. CDR3 coding DNA: TGTGCCAGCAGCTTGGGGCAGACTACAGACGGGGCCAACGTCCTGACTTTC.

This clone was picked up one time. The V and J genes are TRBV6-2 or TRBV6-3 and TRBJ2-1; 9 positions agree with TRBD2. Per the germline V gene, CDR1 is MNHEY and CDR2 is SVGEGT. The CDR3 has 16 amino acids. V dropped 3 bases and J dropped 0; count of bases not matched to a gene: 3. In nucleotides, the CDR3 is TGTGCCAGCAGTTATATTAGCGGGAGCTCCTACAATGAGCAGTTCTTC. This translates into CASSYISGSSYNEQFF.

This clone was recorded many times. The chain uses TRBV19 and TRBJ2-1; D is perhaps TRBD1 (5 bases). The CDR3 totals 12 residues. Germline V gene data show CDR1 as LNHDA and CDR2 as SQIVND (reference sequence). The ends were cut back, 9 bases at V and 9 bases at J, with 15 bases in the middle. The CDR3 loop is CASQGFPGEQFF. The CDR3 nucleotides are TGTGCCAGCCAGGGTTTCCCGGGTGAGCAGTTCTTC.

This clone was picked up a small number of times. The CDR3 sequence is CASRTGSVQETQYF. In DNA form, the CDR3 reads TGTGCCAGCAGGACAGGAAGCGTGCAAGAGACCCAGTACTTC. The genes are TRBV6-5 and TRBJ2-5, with a tentative D call TRBD1 (6 bases). This CDR3 region has 14 residues. Trimming stripped 6 bases from V and 2 bases from J, with 13 bases between. Germline loops: CDR1 MNHEY, CDR2 SVGAGI.

This clone was observed a handful of times. The J gene is TRBJ2-3, the V gene TRBV4-3; no clear D gene. Per germline, CDR1 LGHNA and CDR2 YSLEER. The CDR3 length is 13 residues. The germline V and J ends were trimmed by 0 bases and 6 bases, with 7 bases remaining between them. The CDR3 bases are TGCGCCAGCAGCCAAGATTTTGAGGATACGCAGTATTTT. Its translation: CASSQDFEDTQYF.

This clone has just one count. The chain employs TRBV21-1 and TRBJ2-3. TRBV21-1 is reported as a pseudogene. The CDR3 spans 18 residues. CDR3 amino acids: CASSKEGTTERGTDTQYF. The CDR3 bases are TGTGCCAGCAGCAAAGAGGGCACCACCGAAAGGGGCACAGATACGCAGTATTTT.

The count of this clone is one. The rearrangement joins TRBV5-5 to TRBJ2-7; no definite D call. CDR3 length equals 13 residues. Germline CDR1 is SGHKS and CDR2 is YYEKEE (reference sequence). V lost 0 bases, J lost 2 bases, and 6 bases lay in between. The CDR3 DNA reads TGTGCCAGCAGCTTGGACCCACCCTACGAGCAGTACTTC. Protein product: CASSLDPPYEQYF. Variable domain in full (rest from reference TRBV5-5 and TRBJ2-7): DAGVTQSPTHLIKTRGQQVTLRCSPISGHKSVSWYQQVLGQGPQFIFQYYEKEERGRGNFPDRFSARQFPNYSSELNVNALLLGDSALYLCASSLDPPYEQYFGPGTRLTVT.

The chain is built from TRBV28 and TRBJ2-4, with D possibly TRBD1 on 5 matching bases. CDR3 length: 21 residues. V was trimmed by 7 bases and J by 0 bases, leaving 31 bases between them. The germline V gene encodes CDR1 MDHEN and CDR2 SYDVKM. The CDR3 coding sequence is TGTGCCAGCACCCTAATTCAGACCAGGGCGGACCGAAAGAAAGCCAAAAACATTCAGTACTTC. It codes for CASTLIQTRADRKKAKNIQYF.

This chain connects TRBV7-9 to TRBJ1-1, with D perhaps TRBD1 (6 bases). The germline V gene encodes CDR1 SEHNR and CDR2 FQNEAQ (reference sequence). The V end was cut by 5 bases, the J end by 0 bases, with 10 bases between. CDR3 length equals 14 residues. CDR3 DNA: TGTGCCAGCAGCCCGGACAGCATGAACACTGAAGCTTTCTTT. This gives the protein CASSPDSMNTEAFF.

This rearrangement joins TRBV2 to TRBJ1-1; no definite D call. The CDR3 extends over 12 amino acids. Trimming shortened V by 8 bases and J by 1 base, and 8 bases separated the two germline ends. CDR1 is SNHLY, CDR2 FYNNEI, per germline. DNA for the CDR3: TGTGCCAGCGGGGAGAAGAACACTGAAGCTTTCTTT. Translating gives CASGEKNTEAFF. Drawing the rest from reference TRBV2 and TRBJ1-1, the complete variable domain is EPEVTQTPSHQVTQMGQEVILRCVPISNHLYFYWYRQILGQKVEFLVSFYNNEISEKSEIFDDQFSVERPDGSNFTLKIRSTKLEDSAMYFCASGEKNTEAFFGQGTRLTVV.

The rearrangement links TRBV2 to TRBJ2-1; 11 positions agree with TRBD2. Germline values: CDR1 SNHLY, CDR2 FYNNEI. J gave up 15 bases and V 4 bases, and 14 bases lay outside the gene matches. CDR3 size: 15 residues. In DNA, the CDR3 is TGTGCCAGCAGTGGGGATGGGACTAGCGGTCCCCCTCGGTTCTTC. Translation: CASSGDGTSGPPRFF.

This clone came up a few times. This chain links TRBV5-6 with TRBJ2-7; D gene uncertain. Germline values: CDR1 SGHDT, CDR2 YYEEEE. This CDR3 region has 14 residues. V gave up 5 bases and J gave up 3 bases, with 15 bases separating them. The CDR3: CASSPGHVNYEQYF. In DNA form, the CDR3 reads TGTGCCAGCAGTCCGGGTCATGTAAACTACGAGCAGTACTTC. Drawing the rest from reference TRBV5-6 and TRBJ2-7, the complete variable domain is DAGVTQSPTHLIKTRGQQVTLRCSPKSGHDTVSWYQQALGQGPQFIFQYYEEEERQRGNFPDRFSGHQFPNYSSELNVNALLLGDSALYLCASSPGHVNYEQYFGPGTRLTVT.

The table lists this clone with a count of one. CDR3 residues: CAISDSYLQETQYF. In nucleotides, the CDR3 is TGTGCCATCAGTGATTCGTATCTCCAAGAGACCCAGTACTTC. The rearrangement uses TRBV10-3 and TRBJ2-5; no definite D call. V lost 3 bases and J 1 base, leaving 9 bases between the germline ends. Germline V gene lookup returns CDR1 ENHRY and CDR2 SYGVKD. The CDR3 contains 14 residues.

This chain joins TRBV29-1 and TRBJ2-7, with a weak D call TRBD2 (6 bases). Trimming shortened V by 4 bases and J by 5 bases, and 21 bases separated the two germline ends. Germline V lookup: CDR1 SQVTM, CDR2 ANQGSEA. The CDR3 sequence is 15 residues long. CDR3 nucleotide sequence: TGCAGCGTTGGGAGGTTGGGACTGGGGGTAAACGAGCAGTACTTC. Protein: CSVGRLGLGVNEQYF.

This rearrangement joins TRBV19 to TRBJ2-3; D ambiguous. This CDR3 is built from 17 residues. Trimming took 5 bases from V and 0 from J, leaving 18 bases between them. CDR1 LNHDA and CDR2 SQIVND come from the germline V gene (reference sequence). CDR3 amino acids: CASSVLISATSTDTQYF. Here the CDR3 DNA reads TGTGCCAGTAGTGTACTTATATCGGCTACTAGCACAGATACGCAGTATTTT.

This chain links TRBV3-1 (or the pseudogene TRBV3-2) with TRBJ2-1; no definite D call. The germline CDR1 and CDR2 sequences are LGHDT and YNNKEL (reference sequence). There are 11 residues in the CDR3. V shed 0 bases and J shed 9 bases, with 3 bases lying between them. For the CDR3, the DNA is TGTGCCAGCAGCCAAGACTCTGAGCAGTTCTTC. Protein: CASSQDSEQFF.

The CDR3 DNA follows: TGTGCCAGCAGTTCGACGGGCCCTTATGGCTACACCTTC. This translates into CASSSTGPYGYTF. This chain links TRBV28 with TRBJ1-2; D is unresolved. CDR1 and CDR2 (germline): MDHEN, SYDVKM. With 4 bases removed from V and 5 bases from J, the gap between germline ends came to 11 bases. This CDR3 region has 13 residues.

V gene TRBV9 combines with J gene TRBJ2-6; D call uncertain. The CDR3 totals 15 residues. The germline V gene encodes CDR1 SGDLS and CDR2 YYNGEE. Deletions cut 4 bases from V and 0 bases from J, with 8 bases between. CDR3 nucleotide sequence: TGTGCCAGCAGCCCCCCTCCCTCTGGGGCCAACGTCCTGACTTTC. Protein product: CASSPPPSGANVLTF.

This clone appeared once. V and J are TRBV9 and TRBJ1-6; possible D gene TRBD1, 5 bases. The CDR3 covers 15 residues. The V gene's germline CDR1 is SGDLS and CDR2 YYNGEE. The V end lost 3 bases, the J end lost 6 bases, and 13 bases lay between the germline ends. The chain's CDR3 is CASSGTGQLNSPLHF. The CDR3 DNA is TGTGCCAGCAGCGGGACGGGGCAACTTAATTCACCCCTCCACTTT.

The chain links TRBV6-2 or TRBV6-3 to TRBJ2-7; TRBD1 is a possible D gene (6 bases). V lost 5 bases and J 2 bases, leaving 13 bases between the germline ends. Germline CDR1 MNHEY, CDR2 SVGEGT. CDR3 length equals 14 residues. The CDR3 sequence is CASSLSGAPYEQYF. CDR3 in DNA: TGTGCCAGCAGTCTTTCAGGGGCTCCCTACGAGCAGTACTTC.

The genes are TRBV11-2 and TRBJ1-1; D not certain. The germline gives CDR1 SGHAT, CDR2 FQNNGV. The CDR3 is 13 amino acids. Trimming left V 6 bases short and J 0 bases short, with 8 bases between. The CDR3 is CASSSQMNTEAFF. The CDR3 coding sequence is TGTGCCAGCAGTTCGCAGATGAACACTGAAGCTTTCTTT.

The chain uses TRBV4-1 and TRBJ1-2; D is undetermined. Per germline, CDR1 MGHRA and CDR2 YSYEKL. The germline V and J ends were trimmed by 1 base and 7 bases, with 7 bases remaining between them. The length of the CDR3 is 12 residues. CDR3 region: CASSQVLGGYTF. DNA of the CDR3: TGCGCCAGCAGCCAAGTCCTCGGTGGCTACACCTTC.

The V gene is TRBV7-3, the J gene TRBJ2-1; TRBD2 might be the D (6 bases). Trimming removed 2 bases at V and 8 bases at J, with 7 bases between. CDR3 size: 12 residues. Germline V CDR1 and CDR2: SGHTA, FQGTGA. CDR3 loop: CASSLAGHEQFF. The CDR3 DNA follows: TGTGCCAGCAGCTTAGCGGGGCATGAGCAGTTCTTC. Full variable domain (outside the CDR3, taken from reference TRBV7-3 and TRBJ2-1): GAGVSQTPSNKVTEKGKYVELRCDPISGHTALYWYRQSLGQGPEFLIYFQGTGAADDSGLPNDRFFAVRPEGSVSTLKIQRTERGDSAVYLCASSLAGHEQFFGPGTRLTVL.

J is TRBJ2-1 and V is TRBV12-3 or TRBV12-4; TRBD1 aligns across 9 bases. The V and J ends lost 5 bases and 6 bases, in that order; junction bases with no gene match: 2. The CDR3 spans 13 residues. CDR3 in DNA: TGTGCCAGCAGTGGGGACAGGGTCAATGAGCAGTTCTTC. Translated: CASSGDRVNEQFF.

The chain uses TRBV15 and TRBJ2-5; 7 bases are a match to TRBD1. This CDR3 region has 14 residues. V was clipped by 4 bases and J by 2 bases; unmatched bases: 4. The germline V gene has CDR1 LNHNV and CDR2 YYDKDF (reference sequence). This CDR3 reads CATSIDRAQETQYF. For the CDR3, the DNA is TGTGCCACCAGCATAGACAGGGCTCAAGAGACCCAGTACTTC.